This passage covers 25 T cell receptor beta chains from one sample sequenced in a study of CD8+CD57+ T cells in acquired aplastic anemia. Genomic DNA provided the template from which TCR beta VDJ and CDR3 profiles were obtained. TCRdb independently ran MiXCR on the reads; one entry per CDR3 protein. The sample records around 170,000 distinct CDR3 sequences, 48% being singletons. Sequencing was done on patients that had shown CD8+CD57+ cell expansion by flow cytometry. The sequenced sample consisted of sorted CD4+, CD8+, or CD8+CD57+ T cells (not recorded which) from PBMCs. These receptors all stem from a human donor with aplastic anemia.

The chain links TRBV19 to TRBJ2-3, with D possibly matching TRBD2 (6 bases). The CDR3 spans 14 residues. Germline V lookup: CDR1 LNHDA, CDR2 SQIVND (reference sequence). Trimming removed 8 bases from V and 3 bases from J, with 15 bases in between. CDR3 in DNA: TGTGCCAGTCGACGCGGGACTGGGACAGATACGCAGTATTTT. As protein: CASRRGTGTDTQYF.

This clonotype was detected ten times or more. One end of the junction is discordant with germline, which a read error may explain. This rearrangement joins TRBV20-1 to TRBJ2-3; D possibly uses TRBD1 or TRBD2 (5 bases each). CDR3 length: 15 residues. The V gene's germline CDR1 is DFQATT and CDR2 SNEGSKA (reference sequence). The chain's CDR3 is CSPSPGLARTDTQYF. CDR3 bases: TGCAGTCCTAGCCCAGGGCTAGCCCGCACAGATACGCAGTATTTT.

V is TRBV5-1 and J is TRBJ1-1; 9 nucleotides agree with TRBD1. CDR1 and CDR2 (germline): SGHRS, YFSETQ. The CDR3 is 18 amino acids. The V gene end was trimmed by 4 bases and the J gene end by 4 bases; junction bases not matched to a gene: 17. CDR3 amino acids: CASSLPRDREALGTEAFF. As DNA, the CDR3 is TGCGCCAGCAGCCTCCCCCGGGACAGGGAAGCCCTGGGCACTGAAGCTTTCTTT. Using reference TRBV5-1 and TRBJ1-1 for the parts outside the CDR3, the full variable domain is KAGVTQTPRYLIKTRGQQVTLSCSPISGHRSVSWYQQTPGQGLQFLFEYFSETQRNKGNFPGRFSGRQFSNSRSEMNVSTLELGDSALYLCASSLPRDREALGTEAFFGQGTRLTVV.

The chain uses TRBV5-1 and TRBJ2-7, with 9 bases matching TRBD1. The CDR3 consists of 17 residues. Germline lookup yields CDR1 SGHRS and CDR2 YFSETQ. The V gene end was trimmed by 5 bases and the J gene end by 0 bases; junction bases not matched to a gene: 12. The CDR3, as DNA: TGCGCCAGCAGGTTAGGTGGGGGACAGGGATTCTCCTACGAGCAGTACTTC. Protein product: CASRLGGGQGFSYEQYF.

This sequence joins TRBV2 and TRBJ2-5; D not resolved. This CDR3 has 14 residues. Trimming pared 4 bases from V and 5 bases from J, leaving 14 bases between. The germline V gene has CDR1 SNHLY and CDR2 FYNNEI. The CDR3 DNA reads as TGTGCCAGCAGTGGGGCTAGATCGCGGGAGACCCAGTACTTC. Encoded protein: CASSGARSRETQYF.

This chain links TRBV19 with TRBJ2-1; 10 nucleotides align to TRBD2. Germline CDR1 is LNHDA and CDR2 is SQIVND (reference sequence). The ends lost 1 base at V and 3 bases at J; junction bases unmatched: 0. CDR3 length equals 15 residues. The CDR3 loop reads CASSIGLAGYNEQFF. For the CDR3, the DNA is TGTGCCAGTAGTATAGGACTAGCGGGCTACAATGAGCAGTTCTTC. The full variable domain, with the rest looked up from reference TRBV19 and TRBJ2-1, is DGGITQSPKYLFRKEGQNVTLSCEQNLNHDAMYWYRQDPGQGLRLIYYSQIVNDFQKGDIAEGYSVSREKKESFPLTVTSAQKNPTAFYLCASSIGLAGYNEQFFGPGTRLTVL.

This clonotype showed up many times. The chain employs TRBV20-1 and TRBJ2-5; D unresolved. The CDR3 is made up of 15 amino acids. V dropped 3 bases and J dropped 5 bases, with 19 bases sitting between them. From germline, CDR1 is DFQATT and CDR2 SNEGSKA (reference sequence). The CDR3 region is CSASGPVGFGETQYF. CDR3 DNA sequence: TGCAGTGCTAGTGGCCCCGTCGGGTTCGGCGAGACCCAGTACTTC.

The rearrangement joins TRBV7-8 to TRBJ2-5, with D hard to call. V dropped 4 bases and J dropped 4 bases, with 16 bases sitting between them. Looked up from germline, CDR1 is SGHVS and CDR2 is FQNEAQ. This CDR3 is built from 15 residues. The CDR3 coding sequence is TGTGCCAGCAGCTCCTCCGGAAACTCAGGAGAGACCCAGTACTTC. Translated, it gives CASSSSGNSGETQYF.

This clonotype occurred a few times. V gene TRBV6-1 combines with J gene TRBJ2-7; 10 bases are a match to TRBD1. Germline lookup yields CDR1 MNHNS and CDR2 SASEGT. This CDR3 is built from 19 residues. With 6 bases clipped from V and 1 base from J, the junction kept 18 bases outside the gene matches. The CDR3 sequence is CASSTTGQGPNSYSYEQYF. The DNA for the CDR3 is TGTGCCAGCAGCACCACGGGACAGGGGCCAAATTCTTATTCCTACGAGCAGTACTTC.

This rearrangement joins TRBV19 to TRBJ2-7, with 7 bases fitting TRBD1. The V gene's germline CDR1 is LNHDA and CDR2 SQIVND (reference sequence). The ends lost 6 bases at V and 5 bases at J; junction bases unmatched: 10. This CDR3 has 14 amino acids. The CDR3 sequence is CASSRMTGWNEQYF. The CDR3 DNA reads TGTGCCAGTAGCAGAATGACAGGGTGGAACGAGCAGTACTTC.

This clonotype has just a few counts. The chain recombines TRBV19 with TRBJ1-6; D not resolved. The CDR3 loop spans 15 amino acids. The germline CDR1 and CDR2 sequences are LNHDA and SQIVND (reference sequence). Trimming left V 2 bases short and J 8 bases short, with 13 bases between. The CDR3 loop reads CASSISVGFDSPLHF. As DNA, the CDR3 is TGTGCCAGTAGTATATCCGTGGGTTTCGATTCACCCCTCCACTTT.

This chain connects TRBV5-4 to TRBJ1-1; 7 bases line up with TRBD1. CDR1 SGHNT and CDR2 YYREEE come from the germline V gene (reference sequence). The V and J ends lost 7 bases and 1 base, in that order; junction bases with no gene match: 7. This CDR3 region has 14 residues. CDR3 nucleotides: TGTGCCAGCGCCAGGGGGGTCTCGAACACTGAAGCTTTCTTT. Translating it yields CASARGVSNTEAFF. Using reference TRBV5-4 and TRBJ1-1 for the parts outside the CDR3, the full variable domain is ETGVTQSPTHLIKTRGQQVTLRCSSQSGHNTVSWYQQALGQGPQFIFQYYREEENGRGNFPPRFSGLQFPNYSSELNVNALELDDSALYLCASARGVSNTEAFFGQGTRLTVV.

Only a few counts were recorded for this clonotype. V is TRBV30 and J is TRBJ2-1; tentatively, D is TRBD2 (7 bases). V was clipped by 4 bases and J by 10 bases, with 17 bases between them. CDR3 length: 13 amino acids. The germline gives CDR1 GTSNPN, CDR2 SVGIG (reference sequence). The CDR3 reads CAWTKGGGREQFF. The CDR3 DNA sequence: TGTGCCTGGACCAAAGGGGGGGGCCGGGAGCAGTTCTTC.

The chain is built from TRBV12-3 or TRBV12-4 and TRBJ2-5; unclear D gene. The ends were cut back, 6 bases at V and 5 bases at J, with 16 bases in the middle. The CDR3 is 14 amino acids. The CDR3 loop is CASSPGGYGETQYF. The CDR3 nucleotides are TGTGCCAGCAGCCCAGGTGGATATGGCGAGACCCAGTACTTC.

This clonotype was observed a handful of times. CDR3 region: CASSIRGGGPYEQYF. CDR3 in DNA: TGTGCCAGTAGTATAAGGGGAGGGGGACCCTACGAGCAGTACTTC. V gene TRBV19 combines with J gene TRBJ2-7, with D possibly TRBD2 on 7 matching bases. The CDR3 length is 15 residues. The germline V and J ends were trimmed by 2 bases and 2 bases, with 13 bases remaining between them. Germline V gene data show CDR1 as LNHDA and CDR2 as SQIVND (reference sequence).

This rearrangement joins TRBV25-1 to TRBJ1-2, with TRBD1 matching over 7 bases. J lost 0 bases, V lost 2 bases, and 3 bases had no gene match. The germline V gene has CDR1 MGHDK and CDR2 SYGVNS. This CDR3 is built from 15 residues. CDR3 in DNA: TGTGCCAGCAGTGAAAAGGGGACAGCTAACTATGGCTACACCTTC. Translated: CASSEKGTANYGYTF.

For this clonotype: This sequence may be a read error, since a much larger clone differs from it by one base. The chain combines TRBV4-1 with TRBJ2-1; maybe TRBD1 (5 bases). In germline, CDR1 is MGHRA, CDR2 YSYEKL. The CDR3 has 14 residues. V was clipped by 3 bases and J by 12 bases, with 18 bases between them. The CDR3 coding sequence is TGCGCCAGCAGCCATCCAATAACCGGGCAGGGGCAGTTCTTC. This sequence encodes CASSHPITGQGQFF.

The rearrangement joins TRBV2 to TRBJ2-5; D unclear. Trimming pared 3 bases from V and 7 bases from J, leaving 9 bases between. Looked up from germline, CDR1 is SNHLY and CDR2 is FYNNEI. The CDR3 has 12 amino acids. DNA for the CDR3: TGTGCCAGCAGTGATCCCAGTCGGACCCAGTACTTC. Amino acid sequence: CASSDPSRTQYF.

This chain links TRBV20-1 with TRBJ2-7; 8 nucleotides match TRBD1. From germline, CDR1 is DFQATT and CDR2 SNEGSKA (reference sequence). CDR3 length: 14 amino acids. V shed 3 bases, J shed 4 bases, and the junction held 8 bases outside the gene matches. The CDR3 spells CSARDRADGYEQYF. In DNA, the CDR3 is TGCAGTGCTAGGGACAGGGCGGACGGGTACGAGCAGTACTTC.

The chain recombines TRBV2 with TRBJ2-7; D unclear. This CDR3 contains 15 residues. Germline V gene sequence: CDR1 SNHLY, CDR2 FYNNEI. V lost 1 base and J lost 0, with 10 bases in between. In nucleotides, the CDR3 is TGTGCCAGCAGTGAAGAGGCCCTGAGCTCCTACGAGCAGTACTTC. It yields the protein CASSEEALSSYEQYF.

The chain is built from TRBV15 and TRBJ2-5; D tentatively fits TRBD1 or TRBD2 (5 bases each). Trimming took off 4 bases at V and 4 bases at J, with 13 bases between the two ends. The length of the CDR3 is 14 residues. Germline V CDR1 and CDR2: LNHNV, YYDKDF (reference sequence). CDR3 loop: CATSTEQAGETQYF. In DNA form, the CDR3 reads TGTGCCACCAGCACGGAACAGGCGGGAGAGACCCAGTACTTC.

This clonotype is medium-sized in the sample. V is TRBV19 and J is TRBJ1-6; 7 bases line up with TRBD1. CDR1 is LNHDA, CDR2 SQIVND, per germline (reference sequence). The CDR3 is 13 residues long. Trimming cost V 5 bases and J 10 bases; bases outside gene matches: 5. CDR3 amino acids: CASSLQGYSPLHF. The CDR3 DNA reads TGTGCCAGTAGTCTACAGGGGTACTCACCCCTCCACTTT.

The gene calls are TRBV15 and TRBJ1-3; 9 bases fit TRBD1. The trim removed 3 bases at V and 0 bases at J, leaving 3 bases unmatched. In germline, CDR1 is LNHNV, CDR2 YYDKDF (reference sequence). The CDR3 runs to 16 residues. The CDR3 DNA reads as TGTGCCACCAGCAGTGGACAGGGGCTCTCTGGAAACACCATATATTTT. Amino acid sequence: CATSSGQGLSGNTIYF.

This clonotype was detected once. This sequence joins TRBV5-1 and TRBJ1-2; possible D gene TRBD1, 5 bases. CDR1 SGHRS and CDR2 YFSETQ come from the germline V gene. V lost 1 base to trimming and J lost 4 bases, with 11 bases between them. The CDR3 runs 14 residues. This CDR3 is CASSLQGLSYGYTF. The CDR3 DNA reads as TGCGCCAGCAGCTTGCAGGGTTTAAGCTATGGCTACACCTTC.

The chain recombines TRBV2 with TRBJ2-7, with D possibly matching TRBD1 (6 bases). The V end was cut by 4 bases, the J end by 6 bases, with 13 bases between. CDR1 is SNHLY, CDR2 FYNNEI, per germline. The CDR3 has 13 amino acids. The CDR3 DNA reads TGTGCCAGCAGTGGAGGGGGTGGAGGCGAGCAGTACTTC. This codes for CASSGGGGGEQYF.